This T cell receptor beta chain was obtained from a study of CD4 T cell repertoires in COVID-19. General study results and limits: Between about 6 and 28% of SARS-CoV-2 clonotypes also appeared in SARS-CoV and/or HKU1 spike cultures. Several top expanded SARS-CoV-2-reactive clonotypes were shared by two or three memory subsets.

Generated by immunoSEQ multiplex PCR, the TCRdb table keeps only in-frame clones and is missing some. The data contain about 75,000 clones, 83% of them singletons. As to this clone: Its antigen is unidentified.

The junction had 13 bases not matched to a gene; V was cut back by 0 bases and J by 3 bases. Looked up from germline, CDR1 is LGHNA and CDR2 is YNFKEQ. The CDR3 extends over 19 amino acids. The sequence came from a human donor who had COVID-19. This specimen was CD4+ T cells from peripheral blood, taken after recovery from COVID-19. The V and J genes are TRBV4-2 and TRBJ1-4; the match to TRBD1 covers 7 bases. CDR3 loop: CASSQEGWQGEMSNEKLFF. CDR3 DNA: TGTGCCAGCAGCCAAGAAGGATGGCAGGGGGAAATGTCTAATGAAAAACTGTTTTTT.